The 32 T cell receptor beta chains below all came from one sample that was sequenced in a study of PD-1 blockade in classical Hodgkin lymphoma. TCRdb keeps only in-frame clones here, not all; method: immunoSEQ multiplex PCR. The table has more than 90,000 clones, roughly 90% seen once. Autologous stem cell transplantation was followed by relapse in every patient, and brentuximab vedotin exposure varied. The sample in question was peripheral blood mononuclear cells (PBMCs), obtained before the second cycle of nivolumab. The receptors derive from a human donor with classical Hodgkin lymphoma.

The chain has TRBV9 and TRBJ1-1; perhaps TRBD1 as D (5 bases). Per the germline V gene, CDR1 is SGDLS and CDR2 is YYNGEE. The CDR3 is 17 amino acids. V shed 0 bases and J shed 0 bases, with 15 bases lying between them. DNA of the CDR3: TGTGCCAGCAGCGTAGACTCCCTCAGGGCAATGAACACTGAAGCTTTCTTT. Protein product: CASSVDSLRAMNTEAFF. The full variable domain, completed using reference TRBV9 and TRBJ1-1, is DSGVTQTPKHLITATGQRVTLRCSPRSGDLSVYWYQQSLDQGLQFLIQYYNGEERAKGNILERFSAQQFPDLHSELNLSSLELGDSALYFCASSVDSLRAMNTEAFFGQGTRLTVV.

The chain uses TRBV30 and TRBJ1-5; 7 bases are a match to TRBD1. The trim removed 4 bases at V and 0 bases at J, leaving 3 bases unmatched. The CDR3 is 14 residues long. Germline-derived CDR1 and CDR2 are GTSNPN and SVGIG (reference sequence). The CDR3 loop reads CAWNTGDSNQPQHF. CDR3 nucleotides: TGTGCCTGGAACACAGGGGATAGCAATCAGCCCCAGCATTTT.

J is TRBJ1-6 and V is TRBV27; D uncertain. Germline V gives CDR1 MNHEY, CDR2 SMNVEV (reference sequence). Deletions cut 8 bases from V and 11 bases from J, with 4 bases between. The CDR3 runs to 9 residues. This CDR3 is CASGAPLHF. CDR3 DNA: TGTGCCAGCGGGGCACCCCTCCACTTT.

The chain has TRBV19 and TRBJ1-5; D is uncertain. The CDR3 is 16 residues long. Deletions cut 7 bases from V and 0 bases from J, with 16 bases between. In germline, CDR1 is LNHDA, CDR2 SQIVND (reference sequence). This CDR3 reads CASNTGASPSNQPQHF. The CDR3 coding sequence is TGTGCCAGTAACACTGGAGCCAGCCCTAGCAATCAGCCCCAGCATTTT.

The CDR3: CASSRELTMEQFF. The CDR3 nucleotides read TGTGCCAGCTCACGTGAACTAACAATGGAGCAGTTCTTC. The chain joins TRBV18 to TRBJ2-1; D is unresolved. This CDR3 comprises 13 residues. Deletions cut 4 bases from V and 10 bases from J, with 14 bases between. CDR1 KGHSH and CDR2 LQKENI come from the germline V gene.

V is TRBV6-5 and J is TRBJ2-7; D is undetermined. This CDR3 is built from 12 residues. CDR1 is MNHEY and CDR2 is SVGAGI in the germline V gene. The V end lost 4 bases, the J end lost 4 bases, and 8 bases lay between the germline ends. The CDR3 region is CASSSDQYEQYF. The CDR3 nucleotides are TGTGCCAGCAGTTCTGACCAGTACGAGCAGTACTTC.

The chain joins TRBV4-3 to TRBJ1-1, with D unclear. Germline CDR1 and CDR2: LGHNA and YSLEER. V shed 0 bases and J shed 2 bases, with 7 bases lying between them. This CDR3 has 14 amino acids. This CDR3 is CASSQDRANTEAFF. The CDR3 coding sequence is TGCGCCAGCAGCCAAGATCGGGCAAACACTGAAGCTTTCTTT.

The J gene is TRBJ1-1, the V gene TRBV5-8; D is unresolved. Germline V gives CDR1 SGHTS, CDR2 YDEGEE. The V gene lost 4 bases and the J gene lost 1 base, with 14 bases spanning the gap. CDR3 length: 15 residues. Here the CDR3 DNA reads TGTGCCAGCAGCAACTACCGACTCGCGAACACTGAAGCTTTCTTT. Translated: CASSNYRLANTEAFF.

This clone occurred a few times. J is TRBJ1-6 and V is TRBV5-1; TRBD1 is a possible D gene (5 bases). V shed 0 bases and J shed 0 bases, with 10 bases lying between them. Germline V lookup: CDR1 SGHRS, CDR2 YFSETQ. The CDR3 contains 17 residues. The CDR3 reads CASSLAGASSYNSPLHF. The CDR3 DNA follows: TGCGCCAGCAGCTTGGCCGGGGCTAGCTCCTATAATTCACCCCTCCACTTT.

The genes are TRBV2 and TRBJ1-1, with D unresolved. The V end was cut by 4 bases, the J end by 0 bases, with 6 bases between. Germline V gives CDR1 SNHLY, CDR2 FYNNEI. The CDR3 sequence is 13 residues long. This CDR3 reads CASSAQVNTEAFF. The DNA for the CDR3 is TGTGCCAGCAGTGCGCAGGTGAACACTGAAGCTTTCTTT. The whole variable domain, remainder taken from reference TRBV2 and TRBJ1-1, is EPEVTQTPSHQVTQMGQEVILRCVPISNHLYFYWYRQILGQKVEFLVSFYNNEISEKSEIFDDQFSVERPDGSNFTLKIRSTKLEDSAMYFCASSAQVNTEAFFGQGTRLTVV.

The CDR3 region is CAWRAQAGGAGKLFF. CDR3 nucleotides: TGTGCCTGGAGGGCCCAAGCGGGGGGCGCGGGAAAACTGTTTTTT. This chain joins TRBV30 and TRBJ1-4, with D tentatively TRBD1 (6 bases). The V end lost 3 bases, the J end lost 10 bases, and 21 bases lay between the germline ends. The CDR3 is 15 residues long. CDR1 is GTSNPN, CDR2 SVGIG, per germline (reference sequence).

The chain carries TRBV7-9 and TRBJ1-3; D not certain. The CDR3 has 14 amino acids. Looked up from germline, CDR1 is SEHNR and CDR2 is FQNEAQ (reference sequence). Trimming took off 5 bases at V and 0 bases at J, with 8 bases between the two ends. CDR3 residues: CASSPVISGNTIYF. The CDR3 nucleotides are TGTGCCAGCAGCCCAGTTATCTCTGGAAACACCATATATTTT.

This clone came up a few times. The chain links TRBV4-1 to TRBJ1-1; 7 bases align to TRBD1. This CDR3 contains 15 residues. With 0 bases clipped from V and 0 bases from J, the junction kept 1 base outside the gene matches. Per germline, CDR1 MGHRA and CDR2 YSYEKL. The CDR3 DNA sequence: TGCGCCAGCAGCCAAGATGACAGGGTGAACACTGAAGCTTTCTTT. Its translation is CASSQDDRVNTEAFF.

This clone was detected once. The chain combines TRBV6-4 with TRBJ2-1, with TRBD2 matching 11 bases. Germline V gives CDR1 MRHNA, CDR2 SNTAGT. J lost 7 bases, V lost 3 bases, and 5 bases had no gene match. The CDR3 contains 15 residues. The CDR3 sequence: CASSELAGEYNEQFF. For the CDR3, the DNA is TGTGCCAGCAGTGAACTAGCGGGGGAGTATAATGAGCAGTTCTTC.

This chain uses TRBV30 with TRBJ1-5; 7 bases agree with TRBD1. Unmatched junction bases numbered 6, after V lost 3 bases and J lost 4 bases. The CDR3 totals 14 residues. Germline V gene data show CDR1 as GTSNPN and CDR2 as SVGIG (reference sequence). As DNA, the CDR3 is TGTGCCTGGAGCTTGACAGGGCTTAATCAGCCCCAGCATTTT. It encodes CAWSLTGLNQPQHF. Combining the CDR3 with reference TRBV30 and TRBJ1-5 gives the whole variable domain SQTIHQWPATLVQPVGSPLSLECTVEGTSNPNLYWYRQAAGRGLQLLFYSVGIGQISSEVPQNLSASRPQDRQFILSSKKLLLSDSGFYLCAWSLTGLNQPQHFGDGTRLSIL.

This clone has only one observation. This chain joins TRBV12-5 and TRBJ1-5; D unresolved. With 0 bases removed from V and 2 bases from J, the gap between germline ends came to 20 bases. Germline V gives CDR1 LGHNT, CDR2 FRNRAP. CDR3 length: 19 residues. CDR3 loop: CASGLVLGPERHRNQPQHF. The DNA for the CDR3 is TGTGCTAGTGGTTTGGTACTAGGACCAGAACGCCATCGCAATCAGCCCCAGCATTTT. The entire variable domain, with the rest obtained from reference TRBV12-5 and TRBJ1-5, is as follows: DARVTQTPRHKVTEMGQEVTMRCQPILGHNTVFWYRQTMMQGLELLAYFRNRAPLDDSGMPKDRFSAEMPDATLATLKIQPSEPRDSAVYFCASGLVLGPERHRNQPQHFGDGTRLSIL.

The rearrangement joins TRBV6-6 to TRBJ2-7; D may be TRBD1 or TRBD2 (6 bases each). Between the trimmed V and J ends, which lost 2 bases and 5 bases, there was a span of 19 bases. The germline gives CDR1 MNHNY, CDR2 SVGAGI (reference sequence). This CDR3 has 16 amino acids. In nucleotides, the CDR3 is TGTGCCAGCAGTTACCAACAGGGACTTCATCTACACGAGCAGTACTTC. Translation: CASSYQQGLHLHEQYF.

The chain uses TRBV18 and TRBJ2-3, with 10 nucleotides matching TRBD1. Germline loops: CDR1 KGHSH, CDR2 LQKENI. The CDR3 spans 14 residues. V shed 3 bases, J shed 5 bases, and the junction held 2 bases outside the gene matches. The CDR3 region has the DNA TGTGCCAGCTCACCCGGACAGGGGGGAGATACGCAGTATTTT. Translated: CASSPGQGGDTQYF. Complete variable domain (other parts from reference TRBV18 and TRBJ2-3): NAGVMQNPRHLVRRRGQEARLRCSPMKGHSHVYWYRQLPEEGLKFMVYLQKENIIDESGMPKERFSAEFPKEGPSILRIQQVVRGDSAAYFCASSPGQGGDTQYFGPGTRLTVL.

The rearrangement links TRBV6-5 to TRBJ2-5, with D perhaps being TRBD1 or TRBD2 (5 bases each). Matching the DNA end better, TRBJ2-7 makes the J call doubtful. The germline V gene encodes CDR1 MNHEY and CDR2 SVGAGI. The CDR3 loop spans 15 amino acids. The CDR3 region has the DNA TGTGCCAGCAGTTACACCCCCGGGACCTTCTACGAGCAGTACTTC. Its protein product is CASSYTPGTFYEQYF.

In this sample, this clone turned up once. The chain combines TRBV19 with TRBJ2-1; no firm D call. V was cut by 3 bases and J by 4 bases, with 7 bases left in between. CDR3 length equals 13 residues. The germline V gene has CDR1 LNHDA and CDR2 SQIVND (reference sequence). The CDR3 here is CASSMSEYNEQFF. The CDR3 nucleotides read TGTGCCAGTAGTATGTCCGAGTACAATGAGCAGTTCTTC.

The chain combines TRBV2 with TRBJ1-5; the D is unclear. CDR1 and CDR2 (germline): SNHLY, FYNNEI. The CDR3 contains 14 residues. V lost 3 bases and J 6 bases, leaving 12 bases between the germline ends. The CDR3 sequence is CASSDKGLGQPQHF. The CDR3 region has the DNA TGTGCCAGCAGTGATAAGGGTTTGGGTCAGCCCCAGCATTTT.

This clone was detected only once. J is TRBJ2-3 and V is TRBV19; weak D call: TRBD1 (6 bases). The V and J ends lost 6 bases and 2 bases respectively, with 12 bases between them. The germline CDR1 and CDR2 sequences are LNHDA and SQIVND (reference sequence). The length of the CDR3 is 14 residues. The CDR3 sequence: CASRWGPDTDTQYF. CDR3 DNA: TGTGCCAGTAGGTGGGGGCCCGACACAGATACGCAGTATTTT.

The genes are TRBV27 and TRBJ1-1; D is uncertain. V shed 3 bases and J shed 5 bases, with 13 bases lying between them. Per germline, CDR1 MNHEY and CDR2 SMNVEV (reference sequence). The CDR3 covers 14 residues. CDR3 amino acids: CASSLRMGETEAFF. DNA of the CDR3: TGTGCCAGCAGTTTGAGAATGGGAGAGACTGAAGCTTTCTTT.

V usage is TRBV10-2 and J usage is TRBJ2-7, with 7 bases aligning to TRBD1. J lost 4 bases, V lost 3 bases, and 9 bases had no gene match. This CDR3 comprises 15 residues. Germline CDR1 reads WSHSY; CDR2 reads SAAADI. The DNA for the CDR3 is TGCGCCAGCAGTGATCCGGGACAGCGGACTTACGAGCAGTACTTC. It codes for CASSDPGQRTYEQYF.

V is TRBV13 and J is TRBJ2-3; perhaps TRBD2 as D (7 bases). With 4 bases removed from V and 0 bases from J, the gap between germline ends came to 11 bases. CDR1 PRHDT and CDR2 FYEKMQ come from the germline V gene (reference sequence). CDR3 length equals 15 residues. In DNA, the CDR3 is TGTGCCAGCAGCTCCGGGGGGCCAAGCACAGATACGCAGTATTTT. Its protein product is CASSSGGPSTDTQYF.

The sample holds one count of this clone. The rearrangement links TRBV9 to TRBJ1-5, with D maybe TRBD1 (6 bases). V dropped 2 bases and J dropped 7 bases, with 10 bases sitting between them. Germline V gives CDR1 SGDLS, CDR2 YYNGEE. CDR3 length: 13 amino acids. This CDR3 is CASSVSGDQPQHF. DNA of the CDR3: TGTGCCAGCAGCGTTTCAGGGGACCAGCCCCAGCATTTT.

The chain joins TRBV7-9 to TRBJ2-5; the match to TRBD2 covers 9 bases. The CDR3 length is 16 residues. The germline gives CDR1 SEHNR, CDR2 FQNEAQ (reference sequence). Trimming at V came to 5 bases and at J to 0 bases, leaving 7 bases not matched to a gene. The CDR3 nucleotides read TGTGCCAGCAGCGGAGTACTAGCGGGTCACCAAGAGACCCAGTACTTC. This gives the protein CASSGVLAGHQETQYF. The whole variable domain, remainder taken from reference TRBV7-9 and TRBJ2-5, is DTGVSQNPRHKITKRGQNVTFRCDPISEHNRLYWYRQTLGQGPEFLTYFQNEAQLEKSRLLSDRFSAERPKGSFSTLEIQRTEQGDSAMYLCASSGVLAGHQETQYFGPGTRLLVL.

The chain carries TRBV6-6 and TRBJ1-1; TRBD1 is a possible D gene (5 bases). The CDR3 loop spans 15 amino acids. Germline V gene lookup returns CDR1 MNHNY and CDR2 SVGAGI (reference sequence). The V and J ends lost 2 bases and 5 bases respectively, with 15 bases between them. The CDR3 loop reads CASSYPSRGFTEAFF. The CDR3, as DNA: TGTGCCAGCAGTTACCCTTCGAGGGGCTTTACTGAAGCTTTCTTT.

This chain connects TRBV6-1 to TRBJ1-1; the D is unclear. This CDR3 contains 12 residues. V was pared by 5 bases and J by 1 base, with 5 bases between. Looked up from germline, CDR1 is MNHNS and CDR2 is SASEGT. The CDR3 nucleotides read TGTGCCAGCAGTACCGGGAACACTGAAGCTTTCTTT. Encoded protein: CASSTGNTEAFF.

The CDR3 sequence: CASSWGDSYNSPLHF. DNA for the CDR3: TGTGCCAGCAGCTGGGGGGACTCCTATAATTCACCCCTCCACTTT. The chain is built from TRBV7-2 and TRBJ1-6; D may be TRBD1 (5 bases). CDR1 SGHTA and CDR2 FQGNSA come from the germline V gene. This CDR3 contains 15 residues. Trimming removed 4 bases at V and 0 bases at J, with 7 bases between.

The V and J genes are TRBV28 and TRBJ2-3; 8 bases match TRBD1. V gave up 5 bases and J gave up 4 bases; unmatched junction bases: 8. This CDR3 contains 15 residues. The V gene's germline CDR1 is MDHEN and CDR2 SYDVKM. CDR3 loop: CASSGGQGIADTQYF. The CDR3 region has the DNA TGTGCCAGCAGTGGTGGACAGGGAATTGCAGATACGCAGTATTTT.

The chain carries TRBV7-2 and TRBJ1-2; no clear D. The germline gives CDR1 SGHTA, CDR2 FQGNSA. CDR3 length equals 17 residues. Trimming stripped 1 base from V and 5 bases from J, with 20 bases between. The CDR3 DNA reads TGTGCCAGCAGCTTAGGGTCTGGGAGCCCCCGTAATTATGGCTACACCTTC. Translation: CASSLGSGSPRNYGYTF.